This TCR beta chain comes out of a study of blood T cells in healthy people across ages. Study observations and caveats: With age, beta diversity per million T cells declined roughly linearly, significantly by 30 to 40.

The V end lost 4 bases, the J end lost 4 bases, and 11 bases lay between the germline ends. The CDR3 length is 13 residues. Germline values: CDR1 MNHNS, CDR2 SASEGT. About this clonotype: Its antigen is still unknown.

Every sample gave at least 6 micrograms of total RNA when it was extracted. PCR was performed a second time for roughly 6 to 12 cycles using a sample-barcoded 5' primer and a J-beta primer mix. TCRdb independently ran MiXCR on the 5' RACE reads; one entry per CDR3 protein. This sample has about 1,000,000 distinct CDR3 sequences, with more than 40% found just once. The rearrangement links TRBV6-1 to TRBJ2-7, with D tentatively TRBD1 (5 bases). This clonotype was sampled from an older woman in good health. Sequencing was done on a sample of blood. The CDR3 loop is CASSAAGWYEQYF. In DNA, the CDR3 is TGTGCCAGCAGTGCGGCAGGGTGGTACGAGCAGTACTTC.